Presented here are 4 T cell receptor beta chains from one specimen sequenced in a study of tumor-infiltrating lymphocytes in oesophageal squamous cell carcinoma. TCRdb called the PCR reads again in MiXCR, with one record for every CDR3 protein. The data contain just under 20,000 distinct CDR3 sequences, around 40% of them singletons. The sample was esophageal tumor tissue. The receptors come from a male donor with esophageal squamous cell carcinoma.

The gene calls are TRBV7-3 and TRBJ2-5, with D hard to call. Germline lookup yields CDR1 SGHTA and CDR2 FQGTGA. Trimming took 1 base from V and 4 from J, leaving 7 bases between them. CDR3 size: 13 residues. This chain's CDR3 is CASSLSSGETQYF. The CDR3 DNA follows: TGTGCCAGCAGCTTAAGCTCAGGAGAGACCCAGTACTTC. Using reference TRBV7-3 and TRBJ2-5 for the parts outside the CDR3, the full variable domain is GAGVSQTPSNKVTEKGKYVELRCDPISGHTALYWYRQSLGQGPEFLIYFQGTGAADDSGLPNDRFFAVRPEGSVSTLKIQRTERGDSAVYLCASSLSSGETQYFGPGTRLLVL.

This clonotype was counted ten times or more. CDR3 protein: CASSDDRLYGYTF. CDR3 nucleotides: TGTGCCAGCAGTGATGACAGGCTCTATGGCTACACCTTC. The rearrangement uses TRBV6-1 and TRBJ1-2, with D tentatively TRBD1 (6 bases). The V end was cut by 3 bases, the J end by 4 bases, with 9 bases between. The CDR3 is 13 amino acids. Germline CDR1 is MNHNS and CDR2 is SASEGT.

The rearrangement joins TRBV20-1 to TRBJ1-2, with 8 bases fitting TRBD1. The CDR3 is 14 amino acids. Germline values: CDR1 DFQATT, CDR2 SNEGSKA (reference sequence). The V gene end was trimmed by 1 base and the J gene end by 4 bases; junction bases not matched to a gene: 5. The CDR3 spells CSARVSGGAYGYTF. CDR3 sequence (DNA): TGCAGTGCTAGAGTGTCAGGGGGCGCCTATGGCTACACCTTC.

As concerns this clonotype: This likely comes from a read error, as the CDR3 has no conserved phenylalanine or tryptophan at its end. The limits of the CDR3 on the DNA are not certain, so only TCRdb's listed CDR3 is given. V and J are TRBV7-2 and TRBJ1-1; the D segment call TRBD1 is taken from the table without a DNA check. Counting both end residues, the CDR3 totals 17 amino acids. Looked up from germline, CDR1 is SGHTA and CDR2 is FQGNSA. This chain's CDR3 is CASSARRTGEMSSSSGQ.